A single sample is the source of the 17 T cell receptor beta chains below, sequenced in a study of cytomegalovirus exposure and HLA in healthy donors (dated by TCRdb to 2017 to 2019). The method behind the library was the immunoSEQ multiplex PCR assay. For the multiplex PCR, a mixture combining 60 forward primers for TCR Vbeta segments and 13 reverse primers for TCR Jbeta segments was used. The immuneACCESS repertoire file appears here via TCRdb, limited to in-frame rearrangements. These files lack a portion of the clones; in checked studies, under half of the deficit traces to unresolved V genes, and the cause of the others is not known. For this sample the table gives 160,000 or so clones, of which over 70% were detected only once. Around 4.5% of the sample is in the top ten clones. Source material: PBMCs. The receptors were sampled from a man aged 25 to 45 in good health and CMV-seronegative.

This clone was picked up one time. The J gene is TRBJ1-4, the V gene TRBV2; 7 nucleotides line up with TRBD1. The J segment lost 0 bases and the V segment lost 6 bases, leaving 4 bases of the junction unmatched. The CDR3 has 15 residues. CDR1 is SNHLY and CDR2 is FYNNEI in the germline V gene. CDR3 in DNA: TGTGCCAGCAGCGCCGACAGGGCAACTAATGAAAAACTGTTTTTT. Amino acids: CASSADRATNEKLFF.

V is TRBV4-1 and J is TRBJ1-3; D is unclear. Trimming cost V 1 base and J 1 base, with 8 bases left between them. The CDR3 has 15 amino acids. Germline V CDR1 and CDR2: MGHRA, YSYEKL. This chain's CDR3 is CASSQVPLSGNTIYF. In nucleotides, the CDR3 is TGCGCCAGCAGCCAAGTCCCCTTATCTGGAAACACCATATATTTT.

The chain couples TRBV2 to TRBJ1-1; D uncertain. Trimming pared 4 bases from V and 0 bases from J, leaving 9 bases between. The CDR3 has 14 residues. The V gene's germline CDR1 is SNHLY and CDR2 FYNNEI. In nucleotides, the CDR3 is TGTGCCAGCAGTGTGAGGGAATTGAACACTGAAGCTTTCTTT. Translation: CASSVRELNTEAFF.

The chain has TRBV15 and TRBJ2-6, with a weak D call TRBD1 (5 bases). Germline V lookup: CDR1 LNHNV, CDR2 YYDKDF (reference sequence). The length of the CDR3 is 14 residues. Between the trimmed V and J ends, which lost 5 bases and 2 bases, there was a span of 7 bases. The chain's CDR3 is CATSLGAGANVLTF. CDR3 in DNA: TGTGCCACCAGCTTAGGGGCTGGGGCCAACGTCCTGACTTTC. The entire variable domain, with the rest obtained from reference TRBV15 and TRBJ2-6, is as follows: DAMVIQNPRYQVTQFGKPVTLSCSQTLNHNVMYWYQQKSSQAPKLLFHYYDKDFNNEADTPDNFQSRRPNTSFCFLDIRSPGLGDTAMYLCATSLGAGANVLTFGAGSRLTVL.

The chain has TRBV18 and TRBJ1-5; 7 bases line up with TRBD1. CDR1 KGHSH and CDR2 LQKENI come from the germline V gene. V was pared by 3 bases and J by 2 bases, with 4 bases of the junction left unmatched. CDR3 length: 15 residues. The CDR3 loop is CASSPQGGGNQPQHF. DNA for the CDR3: TGTGCCAGCTCACCTCAGGGGGGCGGCAATCAGCCCCAGCATTTT.

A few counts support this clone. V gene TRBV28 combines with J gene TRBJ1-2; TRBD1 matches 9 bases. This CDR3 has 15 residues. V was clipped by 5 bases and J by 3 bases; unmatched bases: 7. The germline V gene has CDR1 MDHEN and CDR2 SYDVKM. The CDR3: CASSPQGALYYGYTF. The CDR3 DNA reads TGTGCCAGCAGTCCACAGGGGGCGCTTTACTATGGCTACACCTTC.

In DNA, the CDR3 is TGTGCCTGGAGTGTACGCGGAAAAAGAAATTCACCCCTCCACTTT. Its protein is CAWSVRGKRNSPLHF. The gene calls are TRBV30 and TRBJ1-6; D unresolved. Germline V gene lookup returns CDR1 GTSNPN and CDR2 SVGIG (reference sequence). Between the trimmed V and J ends, which lost 0 bases and 7 bases, there was a span of 13 bases. This CDR3 has 15 amino acids.

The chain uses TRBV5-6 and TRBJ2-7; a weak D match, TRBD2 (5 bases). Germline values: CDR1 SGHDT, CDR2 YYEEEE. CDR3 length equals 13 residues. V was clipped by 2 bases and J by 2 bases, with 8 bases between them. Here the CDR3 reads CASSFAGTYEQYF. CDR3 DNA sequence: TGTGCCAGCAGCTTCGCCGGGACCTACGAGCAGTACTTC.

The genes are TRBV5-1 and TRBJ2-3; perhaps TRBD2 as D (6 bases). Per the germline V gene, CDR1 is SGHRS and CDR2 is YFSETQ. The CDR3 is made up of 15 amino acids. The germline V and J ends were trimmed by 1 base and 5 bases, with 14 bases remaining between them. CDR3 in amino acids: CASSLWRGGGDTQYF. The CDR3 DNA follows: TGCGCCAGCAGCTTGTGGCGGGGTGGGGGAGATACGCAGTATTTT. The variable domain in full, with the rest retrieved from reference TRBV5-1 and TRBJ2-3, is KAGVTQTPRYLIKTRGQQVTLSCSPISGHRSVSWYQQTPGQGLQFLFEYFSETQRNKGNFPGRFSGRQFSNSRSEMNVSTLELGDSALYLCASSLWRGGGDTQYFGPGTRLTVL.

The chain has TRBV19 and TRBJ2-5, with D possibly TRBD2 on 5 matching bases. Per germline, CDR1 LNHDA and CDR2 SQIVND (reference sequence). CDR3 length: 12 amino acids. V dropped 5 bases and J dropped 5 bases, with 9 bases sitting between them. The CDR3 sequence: CASSHRGETQYF. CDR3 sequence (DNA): TGTGCCAGTAGTCACAGAGGGGAGACCCAGTACTTC.

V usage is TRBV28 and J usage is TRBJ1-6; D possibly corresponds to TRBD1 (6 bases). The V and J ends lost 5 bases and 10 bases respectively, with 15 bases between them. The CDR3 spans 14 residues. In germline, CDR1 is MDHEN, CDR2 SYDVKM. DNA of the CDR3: TGTGCCAGCAGTCTACAGGGTGAAAGATCACCCCTCCACTTT. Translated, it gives CASSLQGERSPLHF.

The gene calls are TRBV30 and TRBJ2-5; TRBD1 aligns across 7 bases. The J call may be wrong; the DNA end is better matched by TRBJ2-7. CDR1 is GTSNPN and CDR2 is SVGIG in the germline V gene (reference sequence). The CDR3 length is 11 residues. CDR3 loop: CAWTTGHEQYF. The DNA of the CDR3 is TGTGCCTGGACGACAGGGCACGAGCAGTACTTC.

The CDR3 DNA reads TGTGCCAGCAGCAAACTTCAGGGATTTAGCGGCGAGCAGTACTTC. It specifies CASSKLQGFSGEQYF. The chain has TRBV21-1 and TRBJ2-7; no check of the table's D call, TRBD2, against the DNA was made. TRBV21-1 is flagged as a pseudogene. The CDR3 totals 15 residues.

Here the CDR3 reads CASSPEGVAGGQEQYF. The CDR3 DNA reads TGTGCCAGCTCACCGGAGGGAGTAGCGGGAGGGCAAGAGCAGTACTTC. J is TRBJ2-7 and V is TRBV18; 11 bases agree with TRBD2. The ends lost 3 bases at V and 7 bases at J; junction bases unmatched: 11. From germline, CDR1 is KGHSH and CDR2 LQKENI. The CDR3 extends over 16 amino acids.

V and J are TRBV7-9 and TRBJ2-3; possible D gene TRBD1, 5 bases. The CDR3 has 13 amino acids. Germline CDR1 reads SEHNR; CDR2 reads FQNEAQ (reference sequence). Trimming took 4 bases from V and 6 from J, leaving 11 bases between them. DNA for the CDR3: TGTGCCAGCAGCTACCAGGGTCACGATACGCAGTATTTT. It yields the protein CASSYQGHDTQYF.

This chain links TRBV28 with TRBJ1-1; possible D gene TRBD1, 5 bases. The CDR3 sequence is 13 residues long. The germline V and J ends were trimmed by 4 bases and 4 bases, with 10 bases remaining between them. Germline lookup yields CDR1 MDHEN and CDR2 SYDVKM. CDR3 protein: CASSYGGTTEAFF. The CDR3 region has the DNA TGTGCCAGCAGTTACGGGGGTACCACTGAAGCTTTCTTT.

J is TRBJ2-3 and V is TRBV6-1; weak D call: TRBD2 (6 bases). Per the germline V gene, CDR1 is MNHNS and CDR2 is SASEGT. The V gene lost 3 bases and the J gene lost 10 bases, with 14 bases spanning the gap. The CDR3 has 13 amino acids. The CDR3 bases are TGTGCCAGCAGTGATACTCCGGGAGTTGCGCAGTATTTT. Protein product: CASSDTPGVAQYF.